Following are 6 T cell receptor beta chains from one sample sequenced in a study of blood T cell repertoires in COVID-19. Data came from immunoSEQ multiplex PCR; TCRdb stores just in-frame clones and leaves some out. Seen here are 10,000 or so clones, around 89% observed once, and the top ten hold over 9%. Material: peripheral blood. The receptors originated from a human donor in a cohort sampled during active COVID-19.

The CDR3 DNA reads TGTGCCAGCTCCCCAGGGAACAGGCAAGAGACCCAGTACTTC. Protein sequence: CASSPGNRQETQYF. The genes are TRBV18 and TRBJ2-5; TRBD1 might be the D (5 bases). V gave up 6 bases and J gave up 2 bases, with 13 bases separating them. Germline V gives CDR1 KGHSH, CDR2 LQKENI. The CDR3 runs to 14 residues.

This clone has just a few counts. The rearrangement joins TRBV24-1 to TRBJ2-3, with 14 bases matching TRBD2. This CDR3 spans 20 amino acids. Looked up from germline, CDR1 is KGHDR and CDR2 is SFDVKD. J gave up 4 bases and V 3 bases, and 14 bases lay outside the gene matches. DNA of the CDR3: TGTGCCACCAGTGATCCCAGACCGGGACTAGCGGGGGACCCGGCAGATACGCAGTATTTT. Its translation is CATSDPRPGLAGDPADTQYF.

This chain joins TRBV7-9 and TRBJ2-1, with 10 nucleotides matching TRBD1. CDR3 size: 13 residues. Germline lookup yields CDR1 SEHNR and CDR2 FQNEAQ (reference sequence). With 3 bases clipped from V and 8 bases from J, the junction kept 1 base outside the gene matches. The CDR3 here is CASSLDRGDEQFF. Written as DNA, the CDR3 is TGTGCCAGCAGCTTGGACAGGGGGGATGAGCAGTTCTTC.

This chain uses TRBV28 with TRBJ1-5; a weak D match, TRBD1 (6 bases). The V end was cut by 7 bases, the J end by 10 bases, with 14 bases between. CDR3 length: 12 amino acids. Germline V gives CDR1 MDHEN, CDR2 SYDVKM. In DNA, the CDR3 is TGTGCCAGCAATGACAGGTTGCGTCCCCAGCATTTT. Translation: CASNDRLRPQHF. The whole variable domain, remainder taken from reference TRBV28 and TRBJ1-5, is DVKVTQSSRYLVKRTGEKVFLECVQDMDHENMFWYRQDPGLGLRLIYFSYDVKMKEKGDIPEGYSVSREKKERFSLILESASTNQTSMYLCASNDRLRPQHFGDGTRLSIL.

This chain joins TRBV6-5 and TRBJ2-7, with 9 nucleotides matching TRBD1. CDR1 is MNHEY, CDR2 SVGAGI, per germline. V shed 6 bases, J shed 3 bases, and the junction held 9 bases outside the gene matches. There are 15 residues in the CDR3. CDR3 DNA sequence: TGTGCCAGCAGCTCCGGACAGGGGAGAAACTACGAGCAGTACTTC. Its translation: CASSSGQGRNYEQYF.

With respect to this clone: The missing conserved phenylalanine or tryptophan at the end of this CDR3 makes a read error likely. No DNA is shown, since the ends of the CDR3 on it are uncertain; the CDR3 is the one TCRdb lists. The J gene is TRBJ1-2, the V gene TRBV6-5; TRBD1, as called in the table, went unchecked against the DNA. Germline CDR1 is MNHEY and CDR2 is SVGAGI. The CDR3 contains 13 residues when both ends are counted. CDR3 amino acids: CASSRDPGTGTHL.